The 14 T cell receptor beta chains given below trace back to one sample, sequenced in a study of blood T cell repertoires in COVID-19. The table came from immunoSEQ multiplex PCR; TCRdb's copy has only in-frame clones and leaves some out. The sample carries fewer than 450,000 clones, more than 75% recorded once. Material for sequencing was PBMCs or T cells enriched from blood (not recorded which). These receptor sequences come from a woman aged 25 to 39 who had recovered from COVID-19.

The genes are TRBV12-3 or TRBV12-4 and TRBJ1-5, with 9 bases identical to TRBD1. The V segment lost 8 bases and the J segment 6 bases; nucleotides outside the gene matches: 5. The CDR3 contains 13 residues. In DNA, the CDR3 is TGTGCCAGCCGGGACAGGGAGAGTCAGCCCCAGCATTTT. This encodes CASRDRESQPQHF.

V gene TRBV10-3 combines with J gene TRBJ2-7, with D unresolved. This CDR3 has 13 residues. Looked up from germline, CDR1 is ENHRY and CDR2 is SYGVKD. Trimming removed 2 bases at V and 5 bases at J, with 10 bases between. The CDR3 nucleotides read TGTGCCATCAGTGAGACGGTGTACGACGAGCAGTACTTC. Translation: CAISETVYDEQYF.

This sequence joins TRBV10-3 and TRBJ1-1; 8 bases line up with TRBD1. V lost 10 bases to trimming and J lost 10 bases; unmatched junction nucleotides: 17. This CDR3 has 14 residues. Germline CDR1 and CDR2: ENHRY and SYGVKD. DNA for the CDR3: TGTGCCACCTCCGAGGGGCAGGGGGCACTAGGAGCTTTCTTT. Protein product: CATSEGQGALGAFF.

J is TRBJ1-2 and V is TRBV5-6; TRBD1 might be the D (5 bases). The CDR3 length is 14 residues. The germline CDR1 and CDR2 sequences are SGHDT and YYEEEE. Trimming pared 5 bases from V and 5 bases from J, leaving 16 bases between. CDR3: CASSFGLGGYGYTF. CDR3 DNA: TGTGCCAGCAGTTTTGGGTTGGGGGGGTATGGCTACACCTTC.

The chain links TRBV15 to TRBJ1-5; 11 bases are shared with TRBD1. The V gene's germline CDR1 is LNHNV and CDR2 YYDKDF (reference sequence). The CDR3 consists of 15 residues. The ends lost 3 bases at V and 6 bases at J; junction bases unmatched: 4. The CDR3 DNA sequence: TGTGCCACCAGCAGTGGGACAGGGGGTATTCAGCCCCAGCATTTT. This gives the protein CATSSGTGGIQPQHF.

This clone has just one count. The CDR3 DNA reads TGTGCCACCCTCCGTTGGGGCTCTTTAATAAACTATGGCTACACCTTC. Translated: CATLRWGSLINYGYTF. This chain uses TRBV28 with TRBJ1-2, with a weak D call TRBD1 (5 bases). Looked up from germline, CDR1 is MDHEN and CDR2 is SYDVKM. V was trimmed by 10 bases and J by 2 bases, leaving 23 bases between them. This CDR3 contains 16 residues.

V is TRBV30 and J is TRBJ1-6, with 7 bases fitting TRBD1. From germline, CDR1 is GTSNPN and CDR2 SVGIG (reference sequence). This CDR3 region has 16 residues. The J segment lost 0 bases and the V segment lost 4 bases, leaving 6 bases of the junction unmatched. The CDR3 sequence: CAWTRGSVSYNSPLHF. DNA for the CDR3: TGTGCCTGGACCAGGGGGTCGGTCTCCTATAATTCACCCCTCCACTTT. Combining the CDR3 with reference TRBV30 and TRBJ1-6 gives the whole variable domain SQTIHQWPATLVQPVGSPLSLECTVEGTSNPNLYWYRQAAGRGLQLLFYSVGIGQISSEVPQNLSASRPQDRQFILSSKKLLLSDSGFYLCAWTRGSVSYNSPLHFGNGTRLTVT.

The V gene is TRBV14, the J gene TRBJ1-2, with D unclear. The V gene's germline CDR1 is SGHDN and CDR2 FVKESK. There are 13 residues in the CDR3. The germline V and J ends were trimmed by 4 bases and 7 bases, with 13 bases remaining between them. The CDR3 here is CASSRKREGGYTF. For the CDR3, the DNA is TGTGCCAGCAGCCGTAAACGGGAGGGTGGCTACACCTTC.

The CDR3 loop is CASSFLQGASGNTIYF. The DNA for the CDR3 is TGTGCCAGCAGTTTCCTACAGGGGGCATCTGGAAACACCATATATTTT. This sequence joins TRBV28 and TRBJ1-3; 9 bases match TRBD1. The ends lost 3 bases at V and 1 base at J; junction bases unmatched: 4. Germline-derived CDR1 and CDR2 are MDHEN and SYDVKM. The CDR3 is 16 residues long.

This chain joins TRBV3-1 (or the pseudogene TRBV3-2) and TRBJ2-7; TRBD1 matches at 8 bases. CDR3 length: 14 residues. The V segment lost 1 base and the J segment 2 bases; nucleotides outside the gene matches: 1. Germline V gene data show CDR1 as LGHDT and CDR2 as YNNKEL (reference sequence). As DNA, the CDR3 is TGTGCCAGCAGCCAAGGGGACAGGACCTACGAGCAGTACTTC. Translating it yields CASSQGDRTYEQYF.

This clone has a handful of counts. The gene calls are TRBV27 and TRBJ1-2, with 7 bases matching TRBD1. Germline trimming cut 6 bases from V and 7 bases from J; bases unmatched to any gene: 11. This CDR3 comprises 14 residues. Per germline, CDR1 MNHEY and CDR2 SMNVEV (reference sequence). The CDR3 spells CASRPRGGAGGYTF. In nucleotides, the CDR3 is TGTGCCAGCAGGCCACGAGGGGGCGCGGGTGGCTACACCTTC.

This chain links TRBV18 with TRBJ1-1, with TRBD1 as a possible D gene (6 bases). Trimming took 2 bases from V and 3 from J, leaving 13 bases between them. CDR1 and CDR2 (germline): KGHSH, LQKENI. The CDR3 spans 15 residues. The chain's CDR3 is CASSPYRVRYTEAFF. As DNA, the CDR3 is TGTGCCAGCTCACCATACAGGGTTCGGTACACTGAAGCTTTCTTT.

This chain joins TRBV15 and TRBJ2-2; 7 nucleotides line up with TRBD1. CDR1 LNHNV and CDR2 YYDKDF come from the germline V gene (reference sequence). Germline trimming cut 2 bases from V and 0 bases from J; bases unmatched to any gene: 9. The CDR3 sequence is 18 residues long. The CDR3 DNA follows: TGTGCCACCAGCAGACCCTTTACAGGGGACACGAACACCGGGGAGCTGTTTTTT. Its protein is CATSRPFTGDTNTGELFF.

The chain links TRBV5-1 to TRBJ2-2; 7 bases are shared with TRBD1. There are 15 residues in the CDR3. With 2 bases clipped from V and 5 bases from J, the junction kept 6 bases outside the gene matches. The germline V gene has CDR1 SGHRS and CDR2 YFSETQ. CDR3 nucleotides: TGCGCCAGCAGCTTAAACAGGGGTAGTACCGGGGAGCTGTTTTTT. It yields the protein CASSLNRGSTGELFF.